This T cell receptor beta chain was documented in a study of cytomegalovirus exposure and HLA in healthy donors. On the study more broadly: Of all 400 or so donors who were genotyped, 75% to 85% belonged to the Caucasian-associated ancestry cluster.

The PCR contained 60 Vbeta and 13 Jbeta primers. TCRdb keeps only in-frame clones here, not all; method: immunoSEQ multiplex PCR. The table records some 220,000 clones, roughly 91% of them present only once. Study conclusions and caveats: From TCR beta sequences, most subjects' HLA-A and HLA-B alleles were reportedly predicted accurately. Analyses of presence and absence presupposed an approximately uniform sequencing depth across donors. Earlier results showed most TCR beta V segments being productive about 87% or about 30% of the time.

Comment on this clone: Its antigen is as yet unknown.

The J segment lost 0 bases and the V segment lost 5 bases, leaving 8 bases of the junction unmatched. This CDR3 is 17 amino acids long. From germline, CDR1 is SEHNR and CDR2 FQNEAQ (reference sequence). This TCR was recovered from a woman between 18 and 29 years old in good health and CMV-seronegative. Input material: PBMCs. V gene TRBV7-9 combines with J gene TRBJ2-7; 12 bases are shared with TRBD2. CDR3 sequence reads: CASSGLAGLGSSYEQYF. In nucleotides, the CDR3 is TGTGCCAGCAGCGGACTAGCGGGGTTGGGGAGCTCCTACGAGCAGTACTTC.